Each of the 28 T cell receptor beta chains below was sequenced from the same sample in a study of beta chain features in type 1 diabetes. The whole isolated RNA underwent reverse transcription, so sequencing captured expressed TCRB transcripts. Assay: immunoSEQ multiplex PCR; the TCRdb copy retains only in-frame clones and omits some. The sample has 620,000 or so clones, about 14% seen once; the top ten hold about 0.097%. Sequencing was performed on naive CD4+ T cells from blood. The receptors were sampled from a man younger than 35 in good health.

This chain uses TRBV20-1 with TRBJ2-5; no firm D call. Germline V gene lookup returns CDR1 DFQATT and CDR2 SNEGSKA (reference sequence). This CDR3 region has 10 residues. Trimming shortened V by 4 bases and J by 6 bases, and 6 bases separated the two germline ends. CDR3 sequence (DNA): TGCAGTGCTATCCAGAAGACCCAGTACTTC. Its protein is CSAIQKTQYF.

This clone was counted a few times. This sample also contains other DNA sequences that code for the same CDR3. The V call is TRBV5-1, the J call TRBJ2-5; D unclear. V lost 0 bases and J 3 bases, leaving 6 bases between the germline ends. CDR3 length: 13 residues. Germline V gene lookup returns CDR1 SGHRS and CDR2 YFSETQ. Written as DNA, the CDR3 is TGCGCCAGCAGCTTGGTTGCTAAAGAGACCCAGTACTTC. It translates to CASSLVAKETQYF. Using reference TRBV5-1 and TRBJ2-5 for the parts outside the CDR3, the full variable domain is KAGVTQTPRYLIKTRGQQVTLSCSPISGHRSVSWYQQTPGQGLQFLFEYFSETQRNKGNFPGRFSGRQFSNSRSEMNVSTLELGDSALYLCASSLVAKETQYFGPGTRLLVL.

There are a few counts of this clone. Here the CDR3 reads CSVGRAGGNNEQFF. CDR3 nucleotide sequence: TGCAGCGTGGGCAGGGCGGGGGGGAACAATGAGCAGTTCTTC. The gene calls are TRBV29-1 and TRBJ2-1, with 9 nucleotides matching TRBD2. This CDR3 comprises 14 residues. In germline, CDR1 is SQVTM, CDR2 ANQGSEA. V trimming: 6 bases; J trimming: 5 bases; junction bases outside the gene matches: 8.

The chain has TRBV7-8 and TRBJ2-5, with D unclear. The CDR3 spans 15 residues. Germline lookup yields CDR1 SGHVS and CDR2 FQNEAQ. Trimming pared 1 base from V and 6 bases from J, leaving 15 bases between. The CDR3 loop reads CASSLERALPKTQYF. For the CDR3, the DNA is TGTGCCAGCAGCTTAGAACGGGCACTCCCGAAGACCCAGTACTTC.

This clone was counted between two and nine times. The chain couples TRBV19 to TRBJ1-2; no firm D call. The CDR3 extends over 14 amino acids. V was pared by 7 bases and J by 0 bases, with 12 bases between. Germline CDR1 and CDR2: LNHDA and SQIVND (reference sequence). CDR3 bases: TGTGCCAGTACCCCGGTCGGCTCTAACTATGGCTACACCTTC. Its translation: CASTPVGSNYGYTF. Looking up the rest from reference TRBV19 and TRBJ1-2 gives the full variable domain: DGGITQSPKYLFRKEGQNVTLSCEQNLNHDAMYWYRQDPGQGLRLIYYSQIVNDFQKGDIAEGYSVSREKKESFPLTVTSAQKNPTAFYLCASTPVGSNYGYTFGSGTRLTVV.

The rearrangement links TRBV5-6 to TRBJ2-7; weak D call: TRBD1 (6 bases). Per germline, CDR1 SGHDT and CDR2 YYEEEE. With 2 bases removed from V and 3 bases from J, the gap between germline ends came to 18 bases. The CDR3 has 16 residues. The CDR3 sequence: CASSFMPRDINYEQYF. CDR3 nucleotide sequence: TGTGCCAGCAGCTTTATGCCCCGGGACATAAACTACGAGCAGTACTTC.

This clone has only a few counts. The same CDR3 is also encoded by other DNA sequences in this sample. V and J are TRBV30 and TRBJ1-5; possibly TRBD1 for D (5 bases). V gave up 0 bases and J gave up 2 bases, with 5 bases separating them. CDR1 is GTSNPN, CDR2 SVGIG, per germline (reference sequence). This CDR3 contains 13 residues. The CDR3 reads CAWSVGGNQPQHF. The CDR3 DNA sequence: TGTGCCTGGAGTGTAGGGGGCAATCAGCCCCAGCATTTT.

The table lists this clone with many counts. This same CDR3 is encoded by further DNA sequences in the sample. The chain uses TRBV10-3 and TRBJ1-1; TRBD1 might be the D (6 bases). V lost 2 bases, J lost 0 bases, and 7 bases lay in between. Germline CDR1 reads ENHRY; CDR2 reads SYGVKD. CDR3 length: 14 residues. CDR3 residues: CAISERTVNTEAFF. The CDR3 region has the DNA TGTGCCATCAGTGAGCGGACAGTGAACACTGAAGCTTTCTTT.

The sample holds a few counts of this clone. This chain joins TRBV29-1 and TRBJ1-1, with unresolved D. Trimming pared 4 bases from V and 0 bases from J, leaving 9 bases between. The CDR3 has 13 amino acids. Per the germline V gene, CDR1 is SQVTM and CDR2 is ANQGSEA. The CDR3 here is CSVGQRMNTEAFF. DNA of the CDR3: TGCAGCGTTGGACAAAGGATGAACACTGAAGCTTTCTTT.

This clone was observed a handful of times. This chain connects TRBV28 to TRBJ2-1; D gene unclear. Trimming removed 2 bases at V and 5 bases at J, with 4 bases between. The CDR3 contains 12 residues. CDR1 is MDHEN and CDR2 is SYDVKM in the germline V gene. In nucleotides, the CDR3 is TGTGCCAGCAGTTTAAGTGACAATGAGCAGTTCTTC. This sequence encodes CASSLSDNEQFF.

The chain links TRBV9 to TRBJ2-2; 8 bases align to TRBD2. CDR3 length: 13 residues. J gave up 6 bases and V 5 bases, and 3 bases lay outside the gene matches. Germline V gene lookup returns CDR1 SGDLS and CDR2 YYNGEE. The CDR3 protein is CASSQAGAGELFF. The DNA for the CDR3 is TGTGCCAGCAGTCAAGCGGGAGCCGGGGAGCTGTTTTTT. The variable domain in full, with the rest retrieved from reference TRBV9 and TRBJ2-2, is DSGVTQTPKHLITATGQRVTLRCSPRSGDLSVYWYQQSLDQGLQFLIQYYNGEERAKGNILERFSAQQFPDLHSELNLSSLELGDSALYFCASSQAGAGELFFGEGSRLTVL.

CDR3 residues: CASSSISPLAGASTDTQYF. The CDR3 coding sequence is TGTGCCAGCAGTTCTATATCCCCCTTAGCGGGAGCTAGCACAGATACGCAGTATTTT. V is TRBV27 and J is TRBJ2-3, with 9 bases identical to TRBD2. Germline loops: CDR1 MNHEY, CDR2 SMNVEV (reference sequence). The CDR3 sequence is 19 residues long. V lost 4 bases and J lost 0; bases outside the gene matches: 14.

The V gene is TRBV9, the J gene TRBJ1-1; 7 nucleotides line up with TRBD1. The CDR3 length is 15 residues. Germline V lookup: CDR1 SGDLS, CDR2 YYNGEE. With 4 bases clipped from V and 1 base from J, the junction kept 7 bases outside the gene matches. The CDR3 coding sequence is TGTGCCAGCAGCCCCAGGGGGGACGCGAACACTGAAGCTTTCTTT. Translated: CASSPRGDANTEAFF.

This clone turned up a few times. J is TRBJ2-3 and V is TRBV7-7; TRBD1 is a possible D gene (6 bases). The ends were cut back, 5 bases at V and 3 bases at J, with 15 bases in the middle. From germline, CDR1 is SSHAT and CDR2 FNYEAQ (reference sequence). CDR3 size: 15 residues. Here the CDR3 DNA reads TGTGCCAGCAGCCCCTCGGGCAGGGGAACAGATACGCAGTATTTT. Amino acid sequence: CASSPSGRGTDTQYF.

The table lists this clone with a few counts. The V gene is TRBV27, the J gene TRBJ2-4; 9 nucleotides match TRBD1. The V gene end was trimmed by 5 bases and the J gene end by 6 bases; junction bases not matched to a gene: 11. The CDR3 covers 16 residues. The germline gives CDR1 MNHEY, CDR2 SMNVEV (reference sequence). The CDR3 is CASSPFRMTGGNIQYF. The CDR3 DNA follows: TGTGCCAGCAGTCCTTTTCGAATGACAGGGGGAAACATTCAGTACTTC.

At least ten counts were recorded for this clone. V usage is TRBV23-1 and J usage is TRBJ1-6; D might be TRBD1 (6 bases). TRBV23-1 qualifies as an ORF whose function is uncertain. With 0 bases removed from V and 9 bases from J, the gap between germline ends came to 12 bases. This CDR3 comprises 15 residues. The CDR3 DNA is TGCGCCAGCAGTCAATCGGAGACAGGTCCTTCACCCCTCCACTTT. Translated, it gives CASSQSETGPSPLHF.

This clone was counted only a few times. Other DNA sequences in this specimen translate into the identical CDR3. The chain carries TRBV6-5 and TRBJ1-5; a weak D match, TRBD1 (5 bases). This CDR3 contains 13 residues. Looked up from germline, CDR1 is MNHEY and CDR2 is SVGAGI. V lost 2 bases and J 4 bases, leaving 6 bases between the germline ends. The CDR3 region has the DNA TGTGCCAGCAGTTACGGGGCGAATCAGCCCCAGCATTTT. Translating gives CASSYGANQPQHF.

The chain uses TRBV5-1 and TRBJ2-2, with 13 bases fitting TRBD2. There are 18 residues in the CDR3. V was pared by 3 bases and J by 4 bases, with 9 bases of the junction left unmatched. The germline gives CDR1 SGHRS, CDR2 YFSETQ. The CDR3 bases are TGCGCCAGCAGCTCGACTAGCGGGGGGCCGCCTGGCACCGGGGAGCTGTTTTTT. It is translated as CASSSTSGGPPGTGELFF.

This clone was observed a handful of times. This sequence joins TRBV5-6 and TRBJ1-3; D is possibly TRBD1 (6 bases). Trimming cost V 5 bases and J 0 bases, with 15 bases left between them. The CDR3 sequence is 16 residues long. Germline V gene lookup returns CDR1 SGHDT and CDR2 YYEEEE. CDR3 region: CASSQGTGSSGNTIYF. The CDR3 region has the DNA TGTGCCAGCAGTCAAGGTACAGGGTCCTCTGGAAACACCATATATTTT.

V usage is TRBV10-3 and J usage is TRBJ2-3; no clear D. Trimming stripped 10 bases from V and 4 bases from J, with 18 bases between. CDR1 ENHRY and CDR2 SYGVKD come from the germline V gene. This CDR3 spans 14 amino acids. The CDR3 sequence is CATERREGSDTQYF. CDR3 in DNA: TGTGCCACCGAGCGTCGAGAAGGCTCAGATACGCAGTATTTT.

This clone has just a few counts. CDR3 DNA sequence: TGTGCCAGCAGCTCCACCGGGACAGCGTACGAGCAGTACTTC. Residues: CASSSTGTAYEQYF. The rearrangement joins TRBV5-4 to TRBJ2-7; 7 nucleotides line up with TRBD1. Germline CDR1 is SGHNT and CDR2 is YYREEE (reference sequence). With 3 bases clipped from V and 4 bases from J, the junction kept 7 bases outside the gene matches. The CDR3 extends over 14 amino acids.

The chain links TRBV7-8 to TRBJ2-1; 12 positions match TRBD2. Losses at the gene ends were 1 base for V and 4 bases for J; bases not matched to a gene: 2. Germline V gene lookup returns CDR1 SGHVS and CDR2 FQNEAQ. The CDR3 sequence is 16 residues long. CDR3 in amino acids: CASSLGTSGTYNEQFF. Here the CDR3 DNA reads TGTGCCAGCAGCTTAGGGACTAGCGGGACGTACAATGAGCAGTTCTTC.

The table lists this clone with a few counts. The chain uses TRBV7-2 and TRBJ2-1; D tentatively fits TRBD1 or TRBD2 (5 bases each). Trimming stripped 4 bases from V and 3 bases from J, with 16 bases between. This CDR3 contains 16 residues. Per the germline V gene, CDR1 is SGHTA and CDR2 is FQGNSA. CDR3 protein: CASSSFGGAGYNEQFF. The CDR3 bases are TGTGCCAGCAGCTCGTTTGGGGGTGCCGGCTACAATGAGCAGTTCTTC. Using reference TRBV7-2 and TRBJ2-1 for the parts outside the CDR3, the full variable domain is GAGVSQSPSNKVTEKGKDVELRCDPISGHTALYWYRQSLGQGLEFLIYFQGNSAPDKSGLPSDRFSAERTGGSVSTLTIQRTQQEDSAVYLCASSSFGGAGYNEQFFGPGTRLTVL.

This clone was found a few times. The chain is built from TRBV5-1 and TRBJ2-7; D ambiguous. Germline V gene sequence: CDR1 SGHRS, CDR2 YFSETQ. The CDR3 runs 13 residues. V was trimmed by 4 bases and J by 3 bases, leaving 11 bases between them. The CDR3 protein is CASSPFPGYEQYF. The DNA of the CDR3 is TGCGCCAGCAGCCCTTTCCCCGGCTACGAGCAGTACTTC.

A few counts support this clone. The chain is built from TRBV28 and TRBJ2-3; a weak D match, TRBD1 (5 bases). The germline CDR1 and CDR2 sequences are MDHEN and SYDVKM. V was clipped by 10 bases and J by 6 bases, with 11 bases between them. There are 11 residues in the CDR3. CDR3 coding DNA: TGTGCCATCGAGGCAGGGGATACGCAGTATTTT. Residues: CAIEAGDTQYF.

This clone was detected only a few times. The chain is built from TRBV5-6 and TRBJ2-7; the D gene is possibly TRBD1 (6 bases). Trimming stripped 4 bases from V and 2 bases from J, with 16 bases between. Germline-derived CDR1 and CDR2 are SGHDT and YYEEEE. This CDR3 is 15 amino acids long. The DNA for the CDR3 is TGTGCCAGCAGCCCTACCCCAGGGGCGCCCTACGAGCAGTACTTC. It is translated as CASSPTPGAPYEQYF.

The chain employs TRBV11-2 and TRBJ1-6; D is possibly TRBD1 (6 bases). V lost 6 bases and J 2 bases, leaving 17 bases between the germline ends. This CDR3 is built from 17 residues. The V gene's germline CDR1 is SGHAT and CDR2 FQNNGV. The CDR3 DNA reads as TGTGCCAGCAGACTAGCCAGGGGTTTCACCTATAATTCACCCCTCCACTTT. It translates to CASRLARGFTYNSPLHF.

This rearrangement joins TRBV18 to TRBJ2-3; 7 bases are a match to TRBD1. The CDR3 spans 16 residues. The germline gives CDR1 KGHSH, CDR2 LQKENI. V lost 3 bases and J lost 2; bases outside the gene matches: 8. The CDR3 region is CASSPPRGQSTDTQYF. The DNA of the CDR3 is TGTGCCAGCTCACCCCCACGGGGACAGTCCACAGATACGCAGTATTTT.